The 8 T cell receptor beta chains listed next were all sequenced from one sample in a study of regulatory T cells in long-lasting Graves disease. CDR3 regions were amplified by Arm-PCR using iRepertoire HTBI primers to build TCR beta libraries. TCRdb called the multiplex PCR reads again in MiXCR, with one record for every CDR3 protein. The sample records more than 450,000 distinct CDR3 sequences, 12% being singletons. Time point given: newly diagnosed GD, antithyroid drugs for less than 3 months. RNA isolated from PBMCs was used to make the TCR library. The sample was also reused in another study, on T cells in Graves' hyperthyroidism and ophthalmopathy.

This sample comprised peripheral blood mononuclear cells (PBMCs), obtained at new diagnosis, from a patient treated with antithyroid drugs. Receptors originate from a woman under 40 with Graves disease.

About this clonotype itself: A much bigger clone sits one base away, suggesting this may be a read error. The chain links TRBV6-2 or TRBV6-3 to TRBJ2-7; D gene uncertain. This CDR3 has 12 amino acids. V dropped 6 bases and J dropped 4 bases, with 10 bases sitting between them. The germline V gene encodes CDR1 MNHEY and CDR2 SVGEGT. The CDR3 protein is CASSHPEYEQYF. CDR3 nucleotide sequence: TGTGCCAGCAGCCACCCCGAATACGAGCAGTACTTC.

This clonotype was detected only a few times. The junction and the germline gene differ at one end; a read error may be behind it. V is TRBV27 and J is TRBJ2-2; perhaps TRBD2 as D (6 bases). The CDR3 totals 14 residues. Germline CDR1 reads MNHEY; CDR2 reads SMNVEV (reference sequence). The DNA for the CDR3 is TGTGCCAGCAGGGAGCGGGTGTACACCGGGGAGCTGCTTTTT. Translated: CASRERVYTGELLF.

The chain carries TRBV3-1 and TRBJ2-1; no clear D gene. Between the trimmed V and J ends, which lost 1 base and 15 bases, there was a span of 13 bases. The CDR3 spans 12 residues. Per the germline V gene, CDR1 is LGHDT and CDR2 is YNNKEL (reference sequence). The CDR3, as DNA: TGTGCCAGCAGCCAAGTCGGGCTTAATCCGTTCTTC. Its translation is CASSQVGLNPFF.

This clonotype was seen a handful of times. The rearrangement joins TRBV19 to TRBJ2-3; 9 bases are shared with TRBD2. Trimming at V came to 3 bases and at J to 3 bases, leaving 4 bases not matched to a gene. CDR1 and CDR2 (germline): LNHDA, SQIVND (reference sequence). This CDR3 is 15 amino acids long. In DNA form, the CDR3 reads TGTGCCAGTAGTATCTGGACTAGCGAGACAGATACGCAGTATTTT. Translated, it gives CASSIWTSETDTQYF.

This clonotype has ten or more counts. The rearrangement links TRBV11-3 to TRBJ1-1, with D perhaps TRBD1 (6 bases). CDR3 length: 16 amino acids. With 5 bases removed from V and 4 bases from J, the gap between germline ends came to 20 bases. In germline, CDR1 is SGHNT, CDR2 YENEEA. This CDR3 reads CASSDRIQGPSTEAFF. CDR3 sequence (DNA): TGTGCCAGCAGCGATCGCATACAGGGTCCGAGCACTGAAGCTTTCTTT.

This clonotype was counted at least ten times. The chain couples TRBV4-1 to TRBJ1-6; 9 bases line up with TRBD1. CDR3 length: 16 residues. Germline loops: CDR1 MGHRA, CDR2 YSYEKL. V dropped 0 bases and J dropped 7; count of bases not matched to a gene: 4. Written as DNA, the CDR3 is TGCGCCAGCAGCCAAGAAGTGGGACAGGGAAATTCACCCCTCCACTTT. Its protein product is CASSQEVGQGNSPLHF.

The CDR3 sequence: CASTPNHFSYNEQFF. Written as DNA, the CDR3 is TGTGCCAGCACACCAAATCACTTCTCCTACAATGAGCAGTTCTTC. The chain has TRBV6-1 and TRBJ2-1; unclear D gene. The CDR3 is 15 amino acids. From germline, CDR1 is MNHNS and CDR2 SASEGT. The V end was cut by 7 bases, the J end by 0 bases, with 13 bases between.

This clonotype came up a few times. The genes are TRBV19 and TRBJ1-1, with D unclear. Germline CDR1 reads LNHDA; CDR2 reads SQIVND (reference sequence). Trimming removed 3 bases from V and 1 base from J, with 6 bases in between. CDR3 length equals 13 residues. CDR3 in DNA: TGTGCCAGTAGTATTAGCAAGAACACTGAAGCTTTCTTT. This translates into CASSISKNTEAFF.